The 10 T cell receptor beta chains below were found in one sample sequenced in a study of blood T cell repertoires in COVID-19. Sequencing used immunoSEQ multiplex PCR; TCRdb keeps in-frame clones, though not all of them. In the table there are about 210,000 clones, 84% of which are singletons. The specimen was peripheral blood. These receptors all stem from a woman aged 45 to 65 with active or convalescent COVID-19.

The CDR3, as DNA: TGTGCCAGCAGCTTATACAGGGGCCATAGCAATCAGCCCCAGCATTTT. Encoded protein: CASSLYRGHSNQPQHF. V gene TRBV7-4 combines with J gene TRBJ1-5; TRBD1 aligns across 7 bases. The junction had 4 bases not matched to a gene; V was cut back by 2 bases and J by 0 bases. In germline, CDR1 is SGHVT, CDR2 SQSDAQ. CDR3 length: 16 residues.

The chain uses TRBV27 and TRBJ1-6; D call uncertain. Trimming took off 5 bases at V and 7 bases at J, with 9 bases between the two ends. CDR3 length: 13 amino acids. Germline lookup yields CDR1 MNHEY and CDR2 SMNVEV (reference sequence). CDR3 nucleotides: TGTGCCAGCAGTCTAAGTTTCAATTCACCCCTCCACTTT. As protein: CASSLSFNSPLHF.

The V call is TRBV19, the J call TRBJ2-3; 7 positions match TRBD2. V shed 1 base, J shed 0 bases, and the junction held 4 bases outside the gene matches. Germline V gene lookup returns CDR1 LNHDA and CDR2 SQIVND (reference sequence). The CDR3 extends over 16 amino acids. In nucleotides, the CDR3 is TGTGCCAGTAGTATAGGGGGCGGGGGTAGCACAGATACGCAGTATTTT. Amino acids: CASSIGGGGSTDTQYF.

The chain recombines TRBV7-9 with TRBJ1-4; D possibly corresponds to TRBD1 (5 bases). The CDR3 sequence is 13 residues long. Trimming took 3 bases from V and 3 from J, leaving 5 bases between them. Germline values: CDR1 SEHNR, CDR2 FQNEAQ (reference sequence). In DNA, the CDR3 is TGTGCCAGCAGCTTCAGGGCTAATGAAAAACTGTTTTTT. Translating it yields CASSFRANEKLFF.

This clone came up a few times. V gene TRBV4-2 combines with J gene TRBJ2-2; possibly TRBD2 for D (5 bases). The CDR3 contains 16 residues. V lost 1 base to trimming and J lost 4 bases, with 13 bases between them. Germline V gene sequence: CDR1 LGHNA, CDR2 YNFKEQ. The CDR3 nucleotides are TGTGCCAGCAGCCAAGCCTGGGGAGCAGGCACCGGGGAGCTGTTTTTT. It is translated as CASSQAWGAGTGELFF.

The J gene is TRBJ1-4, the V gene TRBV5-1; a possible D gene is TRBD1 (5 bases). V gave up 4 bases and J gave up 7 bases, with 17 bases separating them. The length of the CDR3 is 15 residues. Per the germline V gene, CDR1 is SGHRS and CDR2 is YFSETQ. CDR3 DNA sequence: TGCGCCAGCAGCATTGGGGGAGGGGTTGGTGAAAAACTGTTTTTT. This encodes CASSIGGGVGEKLFF.

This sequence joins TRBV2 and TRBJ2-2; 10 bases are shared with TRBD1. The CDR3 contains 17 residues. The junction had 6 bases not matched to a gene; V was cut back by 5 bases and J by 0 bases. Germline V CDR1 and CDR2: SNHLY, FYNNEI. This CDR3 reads CASSLGQGLANTGELFF. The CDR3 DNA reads TGTGCCAGCAGTTTGGGACAGGGGCTAGCGAACACCGGGGAGCTGTTTTTT.

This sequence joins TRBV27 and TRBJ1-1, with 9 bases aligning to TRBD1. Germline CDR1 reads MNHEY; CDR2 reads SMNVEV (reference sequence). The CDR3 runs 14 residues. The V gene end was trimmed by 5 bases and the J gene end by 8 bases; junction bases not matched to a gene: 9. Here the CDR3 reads CASSLRDRVAEAFF. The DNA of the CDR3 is TGTGCCAGCAGTCTCAGGGACAGGGTGGCCGAAGCTTTCTTT.

The chain's CDR3 is CASGDRVNGYTF. CDR3 nucleotides: TGTGCCAGCGGGGACAGGGTCAATGGCTACACCTTC. The J gene is TRBJ1-2, the V gene TRBV5-6, with 9 bases identical to TRBD1. From germline, CDR1 is SGHDT and CDR2 YYEEEE. This CDR3 is 12 amino acids long. Trimming at V came to 7 bases and at J to 6 bases, leaving 4 bases not matched to a gene.

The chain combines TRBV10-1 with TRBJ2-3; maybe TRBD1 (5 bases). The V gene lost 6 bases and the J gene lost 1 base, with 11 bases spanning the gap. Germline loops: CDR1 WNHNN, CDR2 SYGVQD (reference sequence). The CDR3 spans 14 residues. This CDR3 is CASSDRRGTDTQYF. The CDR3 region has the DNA TGCGCCAGCAGCGACCGCAGGGGCACAGATACGCAGTATTTT.